Listed below are T cell receptor beta chains from one sample, sequenced in a study of vaccination effects on CD4 cells after COVID-19. Their antigens are not known. TCRdb's table, derived via immunoSEQ multiplex PCR, lists solely in-frame clones and lacks some. The sample carries tens of thousands of clones, about 71% recorded once. Material: CD4+ T cells from PBMCs cultured with HCoV-OC43 spike peptides, obtained before COVID-19 vaccination. The receptors here all came from a human donor who received a COVID-19 vaccine. CDR3s include the opening cysteine and the closing phenylalanine or tryptophan. Each record gives: V gene, clone size, J gene, D gene, CDR3 DNA, CDR3 protein. A D gene is named only where the DNA matches it firmly. The size entry is marked missing in some rows and otherwise reads once, few, many or a size class.

TRBV18	few	TRBJ1-1	NA	TGTGCCAGCTCACCGATGGACAACCCGAGGGGCACTGAAGCTTTCTTT	CASSPMDNPRGTEAFF
TRBV24-1	few	TRBJ2-1	NA	TGTGCCACCAGTGAGCCGGGACTCGGGGTTAATGAGCAGTTCTTC	CATSEPGLGVNEQFF
TRBV24-1	NA	TRBJ2-7	TRBD1	TGTGCCACCAGTGATGACGGTGAACAGGGGAAGCAGTACTTC	CATSDDGEQGKQYF
TRBV18	NA	TRBJ1-2	NA	TGTGCCAGCTCACCAGGGGAACGGGGCTACACCTTC	CASSPGERGYTF
TRBV5-7	NA	TRBJ2-3	NA	TGTGCCAGCAGCTTGTGTGGTAGCACTCGCACAGATACGCAGTATTTT	CASSLCGSTRTDTQYF
TRBV6-1	NA	TRBJ1-4	NA	TGTGCCAGCAGTGGAGAGAGCTTCCCCGGAGAGGAAAAACTGTTTTTT	CASSGESFPGEEKLFF
TRBV6-5	few	TRBJ2-5	NA	TGTGCCAGCAGTTTTACGGGATACCAAGAGACCCAGTACTTC	CASSFTGYQETQYF
TRBV6-4	NA	TRBJ2-1	TRBD2	TGTGCCAGCAGAAGGCTAGCGGGAGATTACAATGAGCAGTTCTTC	CASRRLAGDYNEQFF
TRBV6-5	NA	TRBJ2-2	NA	TGTGCCAGCAGTTACGCCGTCGGACACACCGGGGAGCTGTTTTTT	CASSYAVGHTGELFF
TRBV5-1	NA	TRBJ1-1	TRBD1	TGCGCCAGCGGATTCGGACAGGGGGCAACTGAAGCTTTCTTT	CASGFGQGATEAFF
TRBV18	NA	TRBJ2-2	NA	TGTGCCAGCTCACCAAGGACTGGGAACACCGGGGAGCTGTTTTTT	CASSPRTGNTGELFF